Listed below are T cell receptor beta chains from one sample, sequenced in a study of blood T cell repertoires in COVID-19. Only in-frame clones appear in the TCRdb table, and some are missing; sequencing was by immunoSEQ multiplex PCR. The sample includes a few hundred thousand clones, more than 90% of them seen just once. The sequenced material came from peripheral blood. All receptors come from a person aged 18 to 35 with COVID-19, enrolled during active disease. Each CDR3 is given with its conserved first and last residue. Clone size appears in some rows only: once, few, many, or a class for an expanded clone.

clone_size: NA
v_call: TRBV7-3
cdr3_aa: CASSLLAGGYNEQFF

clone_size: NA
v_call: TRBV7-9
cdr3_aa: CASSLVSGKPYEQYF

clone_size: NA
v_call: TRBV7-2
cdr3_aa: CASSLERAAYNEQFF

clone_size: NA
v_call: TRBV2
cdr3_aa: CASLLAGDYEQYF

clone_size: NA
v_call: TRBV28
cdr3_aa: CASSSLIAGEQFF

clone_size: NA
v_call: TRBV12-5
cdr3_aa: CASGDQGAQLNTEAFF

clone_size: NA
v_call: TRBV4-1
cdr3_aa: CASSQEFPSRGSPYNEQFF

clone_size: once
v_call: TRBV4-1
cdr3_aa: CASSRQGRELFF

clone_size: few
v_call: TRBV2
cdr3_aa: CASSESISGKATGELFF

clone_size: NA
v_call: TRBV5-1
cdr3_aa: CASSLGGHSSSYEQYF

clone_size: NA
v_call: TRBV4-1
cdr3_aa: CASSQGTGSGNTIYF

clone_size: NA
v_call: TRBV19
cdr3_aa: CASSSPPRAGPADQYF

clone_size: once
v_call: TRBV29-1
cdr3_aa: CSVEVRGDEQFF

clone_size: NA
v_call: TRBV23-1
cdr3_aa: CASSSFGTIDEQFF

clone_size: few
v_call: TRBV7-2
cdr3_aa: CASSFVTGELFF

clone_size: NA
v_call: TRBV5-6
cdr3_aa: CASSLNTGVGTEAFF

clone_size: NA
v_call: TRBV28
cdr3_aa: CVSTPGQGSGSPLHF

clone_size: NA
v_call: TRBV2
cdr3_aa: CASSEQAGPYEQYF

clone_size: NA
v_call: TRBV12-5
cdr3_aa: CASSWGTNEQYF

clone_size: NA
v_call: TRBV2
cdr3_aa: CATLRTGGEAGELFF

clone_size: NA
v_call: TRBV6-1
cdr3_aa: CASSPGTGNYNEQFF

clone_size: NA
v_call: TRBV6-1
cdr3_aa: CASSEADTRALHF

clone_size: NA
v_call: TRBV5-1
cdr3_aa: CASSYRGQMNTEAFF

clone_size: NA
v_call: TRBV5-1
cdr3_aa: CASAPGMTSGIYEQYF

clone_size: NA
v_call: TRBV5-1
cdr3_aa: CASSLGQGSLSTYGYTF

clone_size: NA
v_call: TRBV7-2
cdr3_aa: CASSLVEGAIPLNTEAFF

clone_size: NA
v_call: TRBV28
cdr3_aa: CASSVRSGQDWFF

clone_size: NA
v_call: TRBV25-1
cdr3_aa: CASSVTGTFSYNEQFF

clone_size: few
v_call: TRBV6-5
cdr3_aa: CASSPDRVNSPLHF

clone_size: NA
v_call: TRBV19
cdr3_aa: CASSTPLGQGIF

clone_size: NA
v_call: TRBV29-1
cdr3_aa: CSVGTSGSDAGELFF